This TCR beta chain appears in the sequencing data of a study of shared clonotypes between healthy human individuals. There are 19 residues in the CDR3. The ends were cut back, 0 bases at V and 4 bases at J, with 24 bases in the middle. TCRdb keeps only in-frame clones here, not all; method: immunoSEQ multiplex PCR. The data contain 500,000 to 700,000 clones, roughly 95% of them singletons. Terminally differentiated effector memory CD45RA+ cells were left out of the naive CD8 fraction, which was CD45RO-negative and positively selected for CCR7. The chain links TRBV23-1 to TRBJ1-1; D uncertain. TRBV23-1 is recorded as an ORF, its role being uncertain. Sequencing input: naive CD8+ T cells sorted from blood. This TCR came from a woman under 40 in good health. CDR3 loop: CASSQSLGPQREFGTEAFF. The CDR3 DNA reads TGCGCCAGCAGTCAATCCTTAGGTCCTCAGAGGGAGTTTGGCACTGAAGCTTTCTTT.